The 10 T cell receptor beta chains below were found in one sample sequenced in a study of low-dose radiotherapy and immunotherapy resistance in tumors. Stated time point: before trial treatment. Gene-specific TRAV and TRBV primers were used for first-strand cDNA, covering alpha and beta chains. TCRs underwent roughly 19 PCR cycles of amplification with a constant-region primer and V-primer adapter. TCRdb analysed the reads with MiXCR anew, one entry per CDR3 protein. The sample has 40,000 or so distinct CDR3 sequences, 31% seen once; the top ten hold roughly 3.5%. The sample in question was PBMCs, obtained before treatment. These receptors all come from a male donor with gallbladder cancer.

This clonotype was found many times. The rearrangement uses TRBV3-1 and TRBJ2-5; maybe TRBD2 (6 bases). Germline loops: CDR1 LGHDT, CDR2 YNNKEL (reference sequence). The CDR3 runs to 13 residues. V lost 3 bases, J lost 5 bases, and 10 bases lay in between. This CDR3 reads CASSHLRGETQYF. CDR3 sequence (DNA): TGTGCCAGCAGCCATCTCCGGGGGGAGACCCAGTACTTC.

By its share, this clonotype is medium-sized. This chain uses TRBV6-2 or TRBV6-3 with TRBJ1-2; D call uncertain. The length of the CDR3 is 14 residues. Germline V gene data show CDR1 as MNHEY and CDR2 as SVGEGT. Trimming cost V 5 bases and J 3 bases, with 13 bases left between them. Here the CDR3 reads CASSLDGNYYGYTF. Here the CDR3 DNA reads TGTGCCAGCAGTCTCGACGGTAACTACTATGGCTACACCTTC.

For this clonotype: A single base is all that separates this from a far larger clone, so a read error is likely. V gene TRBV6-8 combines with J gene TRBJ2-5, with TRBD2 matching 13 bases. Germline V gene data show CDR1 as MNHGY and CDR2 as SAAAGT. The CDR3 totals 15 residues. The trim removed 5 bases at V and 11 bases at J, leaving 11 bases unmatched. The CDR3 DNA reads as TGTGCCAGCAGTCACACTAGCGGGGGGGACAATGAGCAGTACTTC. Translated: CASSHTSGGDNEQYF.

This chain joins TRBV11-2 and TRBJ2-3, with D uncertain. The CDR3 covers 14 residues. V was cut by 5 bases and J by 0 bases, with 9 bases left in between. Germline V gene data show CDR1 as SGHAT and CDR2 as FQNNGV. This chain's CDR3 is CASSRPVSTDTQYF. Here the CDR3 DNA reads TGTGCCAGCAGCCGACCGGTGAGCACAGATACGCAGTATTTT.

The rearrangement uses TRBV24-1 and TRBJ2-1, with 10 bases fitting TRBD2. The CDR3 covers 17 residues. Per the germline V gene, CDR1 is KGHDR and CDR2 is SFDVKD. J lost 2 bases, V lost 5 bases, and 8 bases had no gene match. CDR3 DNA: TGTGCCACCAGTGCACCCGGGACTAGCGAGGCCTACAATGAGCAGTTCTTC. Its protein product is CATSAPGTSEAYNEQFF.

The V and J genes are TRBV5-4 and TRBJ2-7, with D tentatively TRBD1 (5 bases). This CDR3 spans 14 amino acids. V dropped 5 bases and J dropped 0 bases, with 12 bases sitting between them. Germline CDR1 reads SGHNT; CDR2 reads YYREEE (reference sequence). The CDR3 protein is CASRQESFSYEQYF. The CDR3 DNA sequence: TGTGCCAGCAGACAGGAGTCTTTCTCCTACGAGCAGTACTTC. The whole variable domain, filled in from reference TRBV5-4 and TRBJ2-7, reads ETGVTQSPTHLIKTRGQQVTLRCSSQSGHNTVSWYQQALGQGPQFIFQYYREEENGRGNFPPRFSGLQFPNYSSELNVNALELDDSALYLCASRQESFSYEQYFGPGTRLTVT.

This clonotype has at least ten counts. V usage is TRBV6-2 or TRBV6-3 and J usage is TRBJ2-3; the match to TRBD1 covers 9 bases. Per germline, CDR1 MNHEY and CDR2 SVGEGT. V lost 5 bases to trimming and J lost 7 bases; unmatched junction nucleotides: 1. The CDR3 has 12 residues. CDR3 nucleotide sequence: TGTGCCAGCAGTGGACAGGGGTATACGCAGTATTTT. It is translated as CASSGQGYTQYF.

This clonotype has at least ten counts. The chain employs TRBV5-4 and TRBJ2-3; D ambiguous. Germline CDR1 reads SGHNT; CDR2 reads YYREEE (reference sequence). Trimming removed 0 bases from V and 13 bases from J, with 12 bases in between. CDR3 size: 12 residues. The CDR3 sequence: CASSLGPLREYF. CDR3 DNA: TGTGCCAGCAGCTTGGGACCCCTCAGAGAGTATTTT.

This clonotype came up many times. CDR3 region: CASSPHLGKESYEQYF. CDR3 coding DNA: TGTGCCAGCAGCCCCCATCTGGGAAAGGAGTCCTACGAGCAGTACTTC. The chain combines TRBV11-2 with TRBJ2-7; D ambiguous. Trimming removed 5 bases at V and 1 base at J, with 18 bases between. This CDR3 comprises 16 residues. The V gene's germline CDR1 is SGHAT and CDR2 FQNNGV.

The gene calls are TRBV7-2 and TRBJ2-5, with 7 nucleotides matching TRBD1. The V gene's germline CDR1 is SGHTA and CDR2 FQGNSA. The CDR3 has 15 residues. The ends lost 1 base at V and 4 bases at J; junction bases unmatched: 6. CDR3 bases: TGTGCCAGCAGCTTAGGACAGGGAAGCGGAGAGACCCAGTACTTC. Translated: CASSLGQGSGETQYF.